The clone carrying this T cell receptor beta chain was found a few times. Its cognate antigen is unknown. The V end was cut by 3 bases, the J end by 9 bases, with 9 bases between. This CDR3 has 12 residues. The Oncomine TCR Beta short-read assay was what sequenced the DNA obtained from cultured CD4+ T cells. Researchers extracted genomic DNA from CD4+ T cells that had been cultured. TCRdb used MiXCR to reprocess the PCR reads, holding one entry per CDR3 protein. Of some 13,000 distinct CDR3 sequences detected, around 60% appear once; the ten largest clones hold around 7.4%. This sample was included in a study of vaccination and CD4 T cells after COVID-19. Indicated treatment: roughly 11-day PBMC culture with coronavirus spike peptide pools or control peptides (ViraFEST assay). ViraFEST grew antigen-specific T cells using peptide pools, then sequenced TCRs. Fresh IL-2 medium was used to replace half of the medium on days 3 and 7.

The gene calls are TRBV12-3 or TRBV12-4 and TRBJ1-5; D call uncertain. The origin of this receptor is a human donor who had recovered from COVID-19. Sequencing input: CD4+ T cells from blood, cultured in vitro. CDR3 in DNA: TGTGCCAGCAGTTTTCCCCAAAGGCCCCAGCATTTT. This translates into CASSFPQRPQHF.